This T cell receptor beta chain was profiled in a study of PD-1 blockade in classical Hodgkin lymphoma. The study's findings and limits: Newly diagnosed and completely responding patients shared comparable baseline diversity.

In this sample, this clone turned up once. Its antigen is as yet unknown. Generated by immunoSEQ multiplex PCR, the TCRdb table keeps only in-frame clones and is missing some. The top ten hold around a fifth of the sample, which has 20,000 to 30,000 clones, 81% seen once. Every patient was affected by relapse after autologous stem cell transplantation, while exposure to brentuximab vedotin was not uniform. This clonotype originated in a human donor with classical Hodgkin lymphoma. The sample consisted of peripheral blood mononuclear cells (PBMCs), taken before the second cycle of nivolumab.

CDR3 bases: TGCAGTGCTTCGGATCACCAGCAGTTCTTC. Amino acids: CSASDHQQFF. The chain couples TRBV20-1 to TRBJ2-1, with D unresolved. The CDR3 length is 10 residues. With 5 bases removed from V and 11 bases from J, the gap between germline ends came to 10 bases. CDR1 DFQATT and CDR2 SNEGSKA come from the germline V gene (reference sequence).